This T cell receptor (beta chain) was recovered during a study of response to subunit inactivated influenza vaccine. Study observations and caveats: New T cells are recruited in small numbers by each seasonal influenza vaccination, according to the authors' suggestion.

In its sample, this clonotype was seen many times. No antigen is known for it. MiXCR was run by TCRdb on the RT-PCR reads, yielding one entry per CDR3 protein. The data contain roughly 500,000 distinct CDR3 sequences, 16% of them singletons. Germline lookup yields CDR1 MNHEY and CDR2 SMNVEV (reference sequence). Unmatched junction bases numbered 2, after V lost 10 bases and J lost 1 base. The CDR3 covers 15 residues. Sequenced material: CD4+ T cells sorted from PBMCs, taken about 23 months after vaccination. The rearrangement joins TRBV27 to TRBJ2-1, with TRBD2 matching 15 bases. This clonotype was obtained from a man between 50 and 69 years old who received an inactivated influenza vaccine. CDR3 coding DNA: TGTGCCATGGGGACTAGCGGGGGGTCCTACAATGAGCAGTTCTTC. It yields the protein CAMGTSGGSYNEQFF.